The 24 T cell receptor beta chains presented below share a single source sample, sequenced in a study of glioma-infiltrating T cells. The iRepertoire nested amplicon-rescue multiplex PCR amplified TCR alpha and beta CDR3s from RNA. TCRdb called the multiplex PCR reads again in MiXCR, with one record for every CDR3 protein. The data contain approximately 190,000 distinct CDR3 sequences, 32% of them singletons. The source material was glioma tissue, nonneoplastic brain tissue, or PBMCs (not recorded which). These TCRs come from a human donor with low-grade glioma or glioblastoma, undergoing nonglioma brain surgery, or in good health (not recorded which).

This clonotype was recorded many times. V is TRBV6-2 or TRBV6-3 and J is TRBJ2-2, with D perhaps matching TRBD2 (5 bases). The CDR3 extends over 14 amino acids. The germline V gene has CDR1 MNHEY and CDR2 SVGEGT. The V end was cut by 6 bases, the J end by 1 base, with 9 bases between. CDR3 residues: CASSQLENTGELFF. Written as DNA, the CDR3 is TGTGCCAGCAGCCAACTAGAGAACACCGGGGAGCTGTTTTTT.

As for this clonotype: The junction departs from the called germline gene at one end, perhaps through a read error. The chain links TRBV20-1 to TRBJ2-7; possibly TRBD1 for D (6 bases). The germline V gene encodes CDR1 DFQATT and CDR2 SNEGSKA (reference sequence). The CDR3 is 15 amino acids. This chain's CDR3 is CNARIETGIPYEQYF. The CDR3 coding sequence is TGCAATGCTAGAATAGAGACAGGAATCCCCTACGAGCAGTACTTC.

This clonotype was detected ten times or more. This chain uses TRBV7-2 with TRBJ2-1; D is perhaps TRBD1 (5 bases). The CDR3 length is 15 residues. Germline V gives CDR1 SGHTA, CDR2 FQGNSA. V lost 2 bases to trimming and J lost 2 bases, with 10 bases between them. DNA of the CDR3: TGTGCCAGCAGCTTACTCTGGGGCCCCTACAATGAGCAGTTCTTC. Its translation is CASSLLWGPYNEQFF.

Turning to this clonotype: This may be a read error: a much more frequent sequence differs by one nucleotide. The chain employs TRBV6-5 and TRBJ2-7; 10 nucleotides agree with TRBD2. V was clipped by 2 bases and J by 13 bases; unmatched bases: 8. Looked up from germline, CDR1 is MNHEY and CDR2 is SVGAGI. The CDR3 sequence is 13 residues long. The CDR3 sequence: CASSYRLAGHYYF. CDR3 coding DNA: TGTGCCAGCAGTTACCGACTAGCGGGTCACTATTACTTC.

The chain is built from TRBV7-2 and TRBJ2-3; D is possibly TRBD1 or TRBD2 (5 bases each). Trimming removed 1 base at V and 13 bases at J, with 21 bases between. This CDR3 has 15 amino acids. The germline V gene has CDR1 SGHTA and CDR2 FQGNSA. CDR3 amino acids: CASSLDYSLGDTKYF. DNA of the CDR3: TGTGCCAGCAGCTTAGACTACAGTCTGGGGGATACTAAGTATTTT. Drawing the rest from reference TRBV7-2 and TRBJ2-3, the complete variable domain is GAGVSQSPSNKVTEKGKDVELRCDPISGHTALYWYRQSLGQGLEFLIYFQGNSAPDKSGLPSDRFSAERTGGSVSTLTIQRTQQEDSAVYLCASSLDYSLGDTKYFGPGTRLTVL.

With regard to this clonotype: A much larger clone differs by one base, so this may be a read error. The genes are TRBV24-1 and TRBJ2-1, with 11 bases that match TRBD2. The CDR3 runs to 13 residues. J gave up 6 bases and V 11 bases, and 5 bases lay outside the gene matches. The germline gives CDR1 KGHDR, CDR2 SFDVKD. CDR3 in amino acids: CAIRTSGFNEQFF. The CDR3 DNA follows: TGTGCCATCCGGACTAGCGGGTTCAATGAGCAGTTCTTC.

This clonotype was counted ten times or more. The chain has TRBV10-3 and TRBJ2-2; the D is unclear. CDR1 and CDR2 (germline): ENHRY, SYGVKD. The length of the CDR3 is 13 residues. Trimming removed 2 bases at V and 7 bases at J, with 8 bases between. In nucleotides, the CDR3 is TGTGCCATCAGTGAGGCCGCACGCGGGGAGCTGTTTTTT. Translating it yields CAISEAARGELFF.

A note on this clonotype: Possible read error: a much larger clone is one base away. The chain couples TRBV24-1 to TRBJ1-2, with 7 bases matching TRBD1. Germline-derived CDR1 and CDR2 are KGHDR and SFDVKD. The CDR3 is 14 residues long. The ends lost 12 bases at V and 6 bases at J; junction bases unmatched: 15. The CDR3 DNA reads TGTGCCGCACCCTACGGAGACAGGGCGGATGGCTACACCTTC. Protein sequence: CAAPYGDRADGYTF.

The chain joins TRBV4-2 to TRBJ2-7; TRBD1 agrees at 7 bases. The CDR3 runs 18 residues. V shed 1 base and J 3 bases; nucleotides not matched to a gene: 15. CDR1 is LGHNA, CDR2 YNFKEQ, per germline. CDR3 bases: TGTGCCAGCAGCCAAGCCTTGATCGACAGGGCACTCGACTACGAGCAGTACTTC. Translating it yields CASSQALIDRALDYEQYF.

The chain carries TRBV20-1 and TRBJ2-2, with D perhaps matching TRBD2 (6 bases). The CDR3 is 14 residues long. Germline assignment: CDR1 DFQATT and CDR2 SNEGSKA (reference sequence). CDR3 DNA sequence: TGCAGCGTTGAACCTAGCGTGAGGCCCGGGGAGCTGTTTTTT. Its protein product is CSVEPSVRPGELFF.

In its sample, this clonotype was seen many times. The V gene is TRBV7-6, the J gene TRBJ1-4; no reliable D call. With 0 bases removed from V and 8 bases from J, the gap between germline ends came to 19 bases. CDR3 size: 17 residues. Germline CDR1 reads SGHVS; CDR2 reads FNYEAQ. The CDR3 spells CASSLARTGSIQEKLFF. Written as DNA, the CDR3 is TGTGCCAGCAGCTTAGCCAGGACGGGCTCGATTCAAGAAAAACTGTTTTTT.

As regards this clonotype: Sequence at one end of the junction differs from germline and may be a read error. The chain has TRBV27 and TRBJ2-5; tentatively, D is TRBD2 (5 bases). Germline values: CDR1 MNHEY, CDR2 SMNVEV (reference sequence). The CDR3 consists of 13 residues. DNA for the CDR3: TGTGCCAGCAGTCACACTAGTCAGCAGACCAAGTACTTC. Translating gives CASSHTSQQTKYF.

This clonotype was detected ten times or more. The genes are TRBV28 and TRBJ2-5, with 7 bases fitting TRBD1. CDR3 length: 15 residues. CDR1 is MDHEN and CDR2 is SYDVKM in the germline V gene. V dropped 5 bases and J dropped 7; count of bases not matched to a gene: 13. CDR3 DNA sequence: TGTGCCAGCAGTCACCCTGGGACAGTGGTGGGGACCCAGTACTTC. Protein sequence: CASSHPGTVVGTQYF.

This clonotype was detected ten times or more. The chain recombines TRBV4-1 with TRBJ2-7; 7 nucleotides match TRBD1. This CDR3 region has 14 residues. J gave up 3 bases and V 2 bases, and 4 bases lay outside the gene matches. Germline CDR1 reads MGHRA; CDR2 reads YSYEKL. CDR3 sequence reads: CASSQPDRDYEQYF. The CDR3 bases are TGCGCCAGCAGCCAACCTGACAGGGACTACGAGCAGTACTTC.

The table lists this clonotype with a few counts. J is TRBJ2-1 and V is TRBV7-2; TRBD2 matches 10 bases. V dropped 4 bases and J dropped 4; count of bases not matched to a gene: 16. The length of the CDR3 is 19 residues. CDR1 is SGHTA, CDR2 FQGNSA, per germline. The CDR3 is CASSSTYILASGSYNEQFF. In DNA, the CDR3 is TGTGCCAGCAGCTCTACCTACATATTGGCTAGCGGGAGTTACAATGAGCAGTTCTTC.

This clonotype was picked up a small number of times. The J gene is TRBJ2-3, the V gene TRBV2; 10 bases line up with TRBD2. From germline, CDR1 is SNHLY and CDR2 FYNNEI. The V and J ends lost 6 bases and 3 bases, in that order; junction bases with no gene match: 6. This CDR3 contains 15 residues. CDR3 nucleotide sequence: TGTGCCAGCAGAGACCAAGCGGGAGGGACAGATACGCAGTATTTT. The encoded protein is CASRDQAGGTDTQYF.

This clonotype has a count of ten or more. J is TRBJ1-5 and V is TRBV5-4, with a tentative D call TRBD1 (5 bases). The germline V gene encodes CDR1 SGHNT and CDR2 YYREEE (reference sequence). The ends were cut back, 3 bases at V and 3 bases at J, with 7 bases in the middle. The CDR3 contains 13 residues. CDR3 loop: CASSSDNNQPQHF. In nucleotides, the CDR3 is TGTGCCAGCAGCTCGGACAACAATCAGCCCCAGCATTTT.

This clonotype has a single count. Relative to the germline gene, one junction end is altered; a read error may explain this. V gene TRBV6-8 combines with J gene TRBJ2-1; 12 bases are a match to TRBD2. The CDR3 totals 15 residues. Germline CDR1 is MNHGY and CDR2 is SAAAGT. The CDR3: CASITQTSGRHEQFF. In DNA, the CDR3 is TGCGCCAGCATCACTCAGACTAGCGGGAGACATGAGCAGTTCTTC.

This clonotype was detected a few times. The genes are TRBV7-2 and TRBJ2-7; 9 bases are shared with TRBD2. The germline V gene encodes CDR1 SGHTA and CDR2 FQGNSA. This CDR3 contains 15 residues. The V segment lost 1 base and the J segment 6 bases; nucleotides outside the gene matches: 7. The CDR3 nucleotides are TGTGCCAGCAGCTTAGGTCTCCGCGGGGGGGTCGAGCAGTACTTC. This gives the protein CASSLGLRGGVEQYF.

Worth noting for this clonotype: A read error may explain this, as a much larger clone is one base away. Lacking the conserved final phenylalanine or tryptophan, this CDR3 likely reflects a read error. The rearrangement uses TRBV12-3 or TRBV12-4 and TRBJ2-5; D remains ambiguous. V was pared by 6 bases and J by 5 bases, with 7 bases between. The CDR3 loop spans 11 amino acids. The CDR3 DNA is TGTGCCAGCAGGTCAGGCGAGACCCAGTACCTC. This sequence encodes CASRSGETQYL.

With regard to this clonotype: This may be a read error: a much more frequent sequence differs by one nucleotide. This chain joins TRBV10-2 and TRBJ2-5; D remains ambiguous. Germline CDR1 WSHSY, CDR2 SAAADI. V was trimmed by 8 bases and J by 4 bases, leaving 17 bases between them. CDR3 length: 14 residues. The CDR3 loop is CASLERVGRETQYF. CDR3 sequence (DNA): TGCGCCAGCCTCGAAAGGGTAGGAAGAGAGACCCAGTACTTC.

This clonotype was seen repeatedly, ten times or more. This rearrangement joins TRBV6-2 or TRBV6-3 to TRBJ2-1; TRBD1 agrees at 9 bases. J lost 3 bases, V lost 6 bases, and 6 bases had no gene match. Germline CDR1 is MNHEY and CDR2 is SVGEGT. The CDR3 is 15 residues long. In DNA, the CDR3 is TGTGCCAGCAGACGGACAGGGGAATACTACAATGAGCAGTTCTTC. Protein sequence: CASRRTGEYYNEQFF.

There are many counts of this clonotype. This chain uses TRBV20-1 with TRBJ2-7; TRBD2 matches at 7 bases. V was clipped by 8 bases and J by 4 bases; unmatched bases: 14. The CDR3 has 14 amino acids. CDR1 and CDR2 (germline): DFQATT, SNEGSKA (reference sequence). The chain's CDR3 is CSTSGQRDPYEQYF. DNA for the CDR3: TGCAGTACAAGCGGCCAGCGGGACCCGTACGAGCAGTACTTC.

There are many counts of this clonotype. V usage is TRBV11-2 and J usage is TRBJ2-1; 13 bases are a match to TRBD2. With V trimmed by 1 base and J by 9 bases, 6 bases remained unmatched. The germline CDR1 and CDR2 sequences are SGHAT and FQNNGV. There are 16 residues in the CDR3. The CDR3 sequence: CASSLGGLAGAGEQFF. CDR3 nucleotides: TGTGCCAGCAGCTTAGGTGGACTAGCGGGAGCGGGTGAGCAGTTCTTC.